This entry features one TCR beta chain sequence. The sample comes from a study of cytomegalovirus exposure and HLA in healthy donors. Primers included in the PCR were 60 Vbeta and 13 Jbeta primers. TCRdb's table, derived via immunoSEQ multiplex PCR, lists solely in-frame clones and lacks some. The sample includes approximately 150,000 clones, around 75% of them seen just once. Per the germline V gene, CDR1 is KGHSH and CDR2 is LQKENI. This CDR3 region has 16 residues. Trimming shortened V by 6 bases and J by 0 bases, and 16 bases separated the two germline ends. This TCR came from a male donor in good health and CMV-seronegative. The specimen was PBMCs. This chain uses TRBV18 with TRBJ2-3, with D unresolved. CDR3 loop: CASSPLSVESTDTQYF. The CDR3 region has the DNA TGTGCCAGCTCCCCCCTCAGCGTCGAAAGCACAGATACGCAGTATTTT.